Reported below is one T cell receptor beta chain. A Seattle source enrolled patients during active infection and followed them longitudinally. Profiling relied on immunoSEQ multiplex PCR, and the TCRdb table lists in-frame clones only, not all of them. Seen here are approximately 200,000 clones, around 94% observed once, and the top ten hold roughly 0.76%. The CDR3 covers 13 residues. The V end was cut by 2 bases, the J end by 6 bases, with 11 bases between. The V gene's germline CDR1 is SGHKS and CDR2 YYEKEE (reference sequence). The source of the sample is a study of blood T cell repertoires in COVID-19.

V gene TRBV5-5 combines with J gene TRBJ1-2, with a possible D match to TRBD1 (5 bases). The material sequenced was peripheral blood. This sequence originates from a man younger than 45 with COVID-19, enrolled during active disease. This chain's CDR3 is CASSFREENGYTF. The CDR3 region has the DNA TGTGCCAGCAGCTTCAGGGAGGAGAATGGCTACACCTTC.